Below are 22 T cell receptor beta chains sequenced from a single sample in a study of graft-versus-host responses after intestinal transplantation. Sequencing used immunoSEQ multiplex PCR; TCRdb keeps in-frame clones, though not all of them. The data hold about 25,000 clones, with around 94% observed a single time. Sequenced material: PBMCs, taken 30 days after intestinal transplant. These receptors were obtained from a human patient who received an intestinal transplant, so some T cells may come from the graft donor.

The chain is built from TRBV15 and TRBJ2-3; D may be TRBD1 (6 bases). The CDR3 sequence is 16 residues long. Germline-derived CDR1 and CDR2 are LNHNV and YYDKDF (reference sequence). V lost 2 bases to trimming and J lost 3 bases, with 15 bases between them. CDR3: CATSRPTGTWTDTQYF. CDR3 coding DNA: TGTGCCACCAGCAGACCGACAGGAACCTGGACAGATACGCAGTATTTT.

V and J are TRBV7-3 and TRBJ2-7, with 9 bases lining up with TRBD1. After removal of 2 bases from V and 5 bases from J, the junction contained 7 bases not matched to a gene. There are 15 residues in the CDR3. Germline CDR1 is SGHTA and CDR2 is FQGTGA. CDR3 sequence reads: CASSLGTGPLDEQYF. CDR3 DNA: TGTGCCAGCAGCTTAGGGACAGGGCCCCTCGACGAGCAGTACTTC.

The chain carries TRBV6-5 and TRBJ1-2; D might be TRBD1 (5 bases). V was clipped by 2 bases and J by 8 bases, with 9 bases between them. The CDR3 is 12 amino acids. Germline V gene lookup returns CDR1 MNHEY and CDR2 SVGAGI. The CDR3 DNA is TGTGCCAGCAGTTACATGGGGGGGGGCTACACCTTC. Translated, it gives CASSYMGGGYTF.

The chain joins TRBV28 to TRBJ2-1; D not certain. The CDR3 extends over 14 amino acids. Trimming shortened V by 3 bases and J by 1 base, and 7 bases separated the two germline ends. CDR1 MDHEN and CDR2 SYDVKM come from the germline V gene. DNA of the CDR3: TGTGCCAGCAGTTTTTTGAGTTCCTACAATGAGCAGTTCTTC. Its protein product is CASSFLSSYNEQFF.

The J gene is TRBJ2-7, the V gene TRBV5-1; unclear D gene. V was cut by 0 bases and J by 2 bases, with 6 bases left in between. The CDR3 consists of 13 residues. Germline assignment: CDR1 SGHRS and CDR2 YFSETQ. DNA of the CDR3: TGCGCCAGCAGCTTGGTAGCTACCTACGAGCAGTACTTC. Its protein product is CASSLVATYEQYF. Variable domain in full (rest from reference TRBV5-1 and TRBJ2-7): KAGVTQTPRYLIKTRGQQVTLSCSPISGHRSVSWYQQTPGQGLQFLFEYFSETQRNKGNFPGRFSGRQFSNSRSEMNVSTLELGDSALYLCASSLVATYEQYFGPGTRLTVT.

V and J are TRBV7-6 and TRBJ2-5; 8 nucleotides match TRBD2. The CDR3 totals 15 residues. The V segment lost 0 bases and the J segment 2 bases; nucleotides outside the gene matches: 2. Per the germline V gene, CDR1 is SGHVS and CDR2 is FNYEAQ. CDR3 region: CASSLAGTRQETQYF. The CDR3 DNA reads TGTGCCAGCAGCTTAGCGGGGACTAGGCAAGAGACCCAGTACTTC.

This clone was recorded a few times. The chain is built from TRBV5-1 and TRBJ2-7; D gene unclear. In germline, CDR1 is SGHRS, CDR2 YFSETQ. Trimming pared 4 bases from V and 0 bases from J, leaving 8 bases between. The CDR3 has 13 amino acids. The CDR3 sequence: CASSPAYSYEQYF. The DNA of the CDR3 is TGCGCCAGCAGCCCGGCGTACTCCTACGAGCAGTACTTC.

V gene TRBV6-5 combines with J gene TRBJ1-1, with D possibly matching TRBD1 (6 bases). The CDR3 is 12 residues long. V was pared by 2 bases and J by 10 bases, with 11 bases between. Germline lookup yields CDR1 MNHEY and CDR2 SVGAGI. CDR3 coding DNA: TGTGCCAGCAGTTACCCCGGGGGCACAGCTTTCTTT. Translated, it gives CASSYPGGTAFF.

CDR3 in amino acids: CASSILTATYEQYF. CDR3 nucleotides: TGTGCCAGCAGTATACTGACAGCCACCTACGAGCAGTACTTC. The chain joins TRBV6-6 to TRBJ2-7; maybe TRBD1 (5 bases). Trimming took 5 bases from V and 2 from J, leaving 13 bases between them. The germline V gene has CDR1 MNHNY and CDR2 SVGAGI (reference sequence). There are 14 residues in the CDR3.

The CDR3 reads CASSSDRSTDTQYF. CDR3 DNA: TGTGCCAGCAGCTCGGACAGAAGCACAGATACGCAGTATTTT. The chain combines TRBV7-2 with TRBJ2-3; possibly TRBD1 for D (6 bases). The CDR3 spans 14 residues. Germline V gene data show CDR1 as SGHTA and CDR2 as FQGNSA. Trimming left V 4 bases short and J 0 bases short, with 8 bases between.

This chain connects TRBV6-1 to TRBJ2-1, with D possibly TRBD1 on 5 matching bases. The length of the CDR3 is 15 residues. The germline V gene encodes CDR1 MNHNS and CDR2 SASEGT. V dropped 3 bases and J dropped 0 bases, with 9 bases sitting between them. The CDR3 sequence: CASSDVTASYNEQFF. In DNA, the CDR3 is TGTGCCAGCAGTGACGTGACAGCCTCCTACAATGAGCAGTTCTTC.

The chain employs TRBV4-3 and TRBJ2-5; no clear D gene. The V end was cut by 0 bases, the J end by 5 bases, with 16 bases between. Germline lookup yields CDR1 LGHNA and CDR2 YSLEER. The CDR3 extends over 16 amino acids. The CDR3 loop reads CASSQETSLRAETQYF. The CDR3, as DNA: TGCGCCAGCAGCCAAGAAACCTCACTCCGGGCGGAGACCCAGTACTTC.

This sequence joins TRBV5-6 and TRBJ2-2; maybe TRBD2 (7 bases). The CDR3 spans 14 residues. CDR1 is SGHDT and CDR2 is YYEEEE in the germline V gene. V dropped 4 bases and J dropped 5 bases, with 12 bases sitting between them. The CDR3 DNA reads TGTGCCAGCAGCCTAGGGGGGGAAACCGGGGAGCTGTTTTTT. Translated, it gives CASSLGGETGELFF.

This rearrangement joins TRBV11-2 to TRBJ2-1, with TRBD2 identical over 12 bases. Germline V gene data show CDR1 as SGHAT and CDR2 as FQNNGV. This CDR3 comprises 16 residues. J gave up 2 bases and V 5 bases, and 4 bases lay outside the gene matches. In DNA, the CDR3 is TGTGCCAGCAGCCTCCTAGCGGGAGGGGCCTACAATGAGCAGTTCTTC. Amino acid sequence: CASSLLAGGAYNEQFF.

This rearrangement joins TRBV30 to TRBJ2-1; weak D call: TRBD2 (6 bases). V was trimmed by 2 bases and J by 4 bases, leaving 18 bases between them. This CDR3 comprises 16 residues. The germline gives CDR1 GTSNPN, CDR2 SVGIG (reference sequence). CDR3 region: CAWSPRWGERYNEQFF. The DNA for the CDR3 is TGTGCCTGGAGTCCTCGGTGGGGGGAACGGTACAATGAGCAGTTCTTC. The full variable domain, rest sourced from reference TRBV30 and TRBJ2-1, is SQTIHQWPATLVQPVGSPLSLECTVEGTSNPNLYWYRQAAGRGLQLLFYSVGIGQISSEVPQNLSASRPQDRQFILSSKKLLLSDSGFYLCAWSPRWGERYNEQFFGPGTRLTVL.

The chain carries TRBV30 and TRBJ1-3; TRBD1 is a possible D gene (6 bases). Trimming stripped 2 bases from V and 0 bases from J, with 11 bases between. The length of the CDR3 is 15 residues. Germline values: CDR1 GTSNPN, CDR2 SVGIG (reference sequence). The CDR3 nucleotides are TGTGCCTGGAGTCGAACAGGGAGCTCTGGAAACACCATATATTTT. This translates into CAWSRTGSSGNTIYF. Filled out from reference TRBV30 and TRBJ1-3, the complete variable domain reads SQTIHQWPATLVQPVGSPLSLECTVEGTSNPNLYWYRQAAGRGLQLLFYSVGIGQISSEVPQNLSASRPQDRQFILSSKKLLLSDSGFYLCAWSRTGSSGNTIYFGEGSWLTVV.

V and J are TRBV7-2 and TRBJ1-2, with 8 positions matching TRBD1. Germline V gives CDR1 SGHTA, CDR2 FQGNSA. CDR3 length equals 18 residues. Unmatched junction bases numbered 18, after V lost 3 bases and J lost 6 bases. The DNA of the CDR3 is TGTGCCAGCAGCTTCCGACGGACAGGGTTCCAGGTAGTCAATGGCTACACCTTC. As protein: CASSFRRTGFQVVNGYTF.

This clone was observed once. V is TRBV21-1 and J is TRBJ1-5; the D call TRBD1 from the table was never checked on the DNA. TRBV21-1 is reported as a pseudogene. The CDR3 spans 15 residues. Here the CDR3 DNA reads TGTGCCAGCAGCAATTTTCGACAGGGGGGGCAGCCCCAGCATTTT. Translated: CASSNFRQGGQPQHF.

The V gene is TRBV28, the J gene TRBJ2-7; the D gene is possibly TRBD1 (5 bases). V was clipped by 6 bases and J by 7 bases, with 16 bases between them. This CDR3 contains 13 residues. CDR1 and CDR2 from the germline V gene are MDHEN and SYDVKM. This CDR3 is CASRYSGLGEQYF. Written as DNA, the CDR3 is TGTGCCAGCAGGTATTCAGGGTTGGGGGAGCAGTACTTC.

The chain couples TRBV20-1 to TRBJ1-1; D not certain. Germline V gives CDR1 DFQATT, CDR2 SNEGSKA (reference sequence). The CDR3 extends over 10 amino acids. V lost 5 bases to trimming and J lost 12 bases, with 13 bases between them. The CDR3 spells CSAGRHISFF. The CDR3 DNA is TGCAGTGCTGGACGCCATATTTCTTTCTTT.

The chain couples TRBV5-6 to TRBJ1-5; D might be TRBD1 (6 bases). Trimming removed 1 base at V and 2 bases at J, with 13 bases between. CDR1 SGHDT and CDR2 YYEEEE come from the germline V gene. This CDR3 spans 16 amino acids. In DNA, the CDR3 is TGTGCCAGCAGCTTGAGGGGGGCCCGGGGCAATCAGCCCCAGCATTTT. Its protein product is CASSLRGARGNQPQHF. The full variable domain, its missing parts supplied by reference TRBV5-6 and TRBJ1-5, is DAGVTQSPTHLIKTRGQQVTLRCSPKSGHDTVSWYQQALGQGPQFIFQYYEEEERQRGNFPDRFSGHQFPNYSSELNVNALLLGDSALYLCASSLRGARGNQPQHFGDGTRLSIL.

The chain is built from TRBV7-7 and TRBJ1-6; 7 bases fit TRBD1. J was trimmed by 10 bases and V by 1 base; bases with no gene match: 4. CDR1 is SSHAT, CDR2 FNYEAQ, per germline (reference sequence). The CDR3 runs to 14 residues. CDR3 sequence (DNA): TGTGCCAGCAGCTTAGATTACAGGGGATCACCCCTCCACTTT. Its translation: CASSLDYRGSPLHF.